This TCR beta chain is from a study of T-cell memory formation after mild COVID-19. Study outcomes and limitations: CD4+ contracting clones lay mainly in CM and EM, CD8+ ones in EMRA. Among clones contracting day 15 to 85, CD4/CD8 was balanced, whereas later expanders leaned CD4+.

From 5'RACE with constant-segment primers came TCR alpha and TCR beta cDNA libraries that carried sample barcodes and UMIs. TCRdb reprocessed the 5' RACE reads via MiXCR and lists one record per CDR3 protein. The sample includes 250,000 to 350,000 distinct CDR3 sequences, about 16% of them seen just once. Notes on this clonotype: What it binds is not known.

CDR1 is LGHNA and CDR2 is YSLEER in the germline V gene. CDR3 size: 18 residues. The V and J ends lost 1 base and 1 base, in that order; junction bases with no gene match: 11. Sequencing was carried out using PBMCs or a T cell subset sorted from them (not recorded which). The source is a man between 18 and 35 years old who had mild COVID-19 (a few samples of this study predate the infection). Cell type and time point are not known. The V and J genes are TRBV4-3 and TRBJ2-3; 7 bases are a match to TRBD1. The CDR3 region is CASSQGVGWDSRTDTQYF. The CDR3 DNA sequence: TGCGCCAGCAGCCAAGGGGTAGGGTGGGACAGCCGCACAGATACGCAGTATTTT.